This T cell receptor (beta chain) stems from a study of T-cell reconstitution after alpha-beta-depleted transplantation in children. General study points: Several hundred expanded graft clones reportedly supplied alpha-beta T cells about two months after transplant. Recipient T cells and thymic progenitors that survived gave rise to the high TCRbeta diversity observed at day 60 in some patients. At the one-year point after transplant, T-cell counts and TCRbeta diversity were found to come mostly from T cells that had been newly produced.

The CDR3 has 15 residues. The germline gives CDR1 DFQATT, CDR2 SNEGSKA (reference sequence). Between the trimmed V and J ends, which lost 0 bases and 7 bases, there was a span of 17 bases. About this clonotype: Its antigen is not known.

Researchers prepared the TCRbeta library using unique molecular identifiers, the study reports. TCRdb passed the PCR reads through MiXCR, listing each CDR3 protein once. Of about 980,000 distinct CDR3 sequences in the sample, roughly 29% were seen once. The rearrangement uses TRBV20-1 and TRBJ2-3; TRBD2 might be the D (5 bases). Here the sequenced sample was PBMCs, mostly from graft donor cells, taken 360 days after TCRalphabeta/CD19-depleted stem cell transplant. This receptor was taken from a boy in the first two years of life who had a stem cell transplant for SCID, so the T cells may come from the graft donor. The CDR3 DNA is TGCAGTGCTAGAGATGGCGCGGACTTACTAAATACGCAGTATTTT. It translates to CSARDGADLLNTQYF.